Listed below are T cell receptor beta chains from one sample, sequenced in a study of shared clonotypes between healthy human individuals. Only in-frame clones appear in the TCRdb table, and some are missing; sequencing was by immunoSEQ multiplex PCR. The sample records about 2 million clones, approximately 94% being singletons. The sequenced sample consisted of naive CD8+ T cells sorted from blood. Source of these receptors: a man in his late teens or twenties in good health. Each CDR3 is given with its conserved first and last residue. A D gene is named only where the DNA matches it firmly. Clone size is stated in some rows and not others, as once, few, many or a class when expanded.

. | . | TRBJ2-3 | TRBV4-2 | TGTGCCAGCAGCGAACGTGGGCCGAGCACAGATACGCAGTATTTT | CASSERGPSTDTQYF
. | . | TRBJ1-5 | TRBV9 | TGTGCCAGCAGCGTAGGAGGGTTTAGCAATCAGCCCCAGCATTTT | CASSVGGFSNQPQHF
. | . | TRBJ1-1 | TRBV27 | TGTGCCAGCAGTTTATCGTCCGGGGGCAAGGAAGCTTTCTTT | CASSLSSGGKEAFF
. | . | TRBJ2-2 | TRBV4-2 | TGTGCCAGCAGCCAAGTTTCAGGGGAAGCCGGGGAGCTGTTTTTT | CASSQVSGEAGELFF
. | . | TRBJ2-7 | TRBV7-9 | TGTGCCAGCAGCTTAGCCAGGGCACCTTTCGAGCAGTACTTC | CASSLARAPFEQYF
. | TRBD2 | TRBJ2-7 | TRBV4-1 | TGCGCCAGCAGCCAAGATCAAGAGGCGGCTAGCGGACCCTCCTACGAGCAGTACTTC | CASSQDQEAASGPSYEQYF
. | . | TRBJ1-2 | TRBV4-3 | TGCGCCAGCAGCCAATTCGACACCGCAGGTTTTAACGGCTACACCTTC | CASSQFDTAGFNGYTF
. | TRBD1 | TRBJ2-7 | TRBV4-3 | TGCGCCAGCAGCCAAGAATGGCAGGGGGCCTACGAGCAGTACTTC | CASSQEWQGAYEQYF
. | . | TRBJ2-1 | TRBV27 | TGTGCCAGCAGTTTATCGAACGCGGGGGCGTCCCATGAGCAGTTCTTC | CASSLSNAGASHEQFF
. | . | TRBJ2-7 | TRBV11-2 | TGTGCCAGCAGCTTACCCCAGGGCCTATCCTACGAGCAGTACTTC | CASSLPQGLSYEQYF
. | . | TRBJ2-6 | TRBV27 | TGTGCCAGCGGCAGGGTTGGTGGGGCCAACGTCCTGACTTTC | CASGRVGGANVLTF
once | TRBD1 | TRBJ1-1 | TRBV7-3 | TGTGCCAGCAGCTCCGGACAGGGGGCCACGATGAACACTGAAGCTTTCTTT | CASSSGQGATMNTEAFF
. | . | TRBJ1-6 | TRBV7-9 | TGTGCCAGCAGCTCCGGAAAGGGGGGGATAAATTCACCCCTCCACTTT | CASSSGKGGINSPLHF
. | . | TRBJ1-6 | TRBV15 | TGTGCCACCAGCAGAGTTGCAGAAGGGAATTCACCCCTCCACTTT | CATSRVAEGNSPLHF
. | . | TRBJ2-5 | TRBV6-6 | TGTGCCAGCGACCTTTTGGGGCTCCACCAAGAGACCCAGTACTTC | CASDLLGLHQETQYF
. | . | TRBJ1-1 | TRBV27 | TGTGCCAGCAGTCTACATACAGGTAACACTGAAGCTTTCTTT | CASSLHTGNTEAFF
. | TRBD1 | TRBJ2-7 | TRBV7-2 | TGTGCCAGCAGCTTAGTCTCCTCGGGACAGTTCTCCTACGAGCAGTACTTC | CASSLVSSGQFSYEQYF
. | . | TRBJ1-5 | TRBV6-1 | TGTGCCAGCAGTGACCCAGACAGCCCGAGGAATCAGCCCCAGCATTTT | CASSDPDSPRNQPQHF
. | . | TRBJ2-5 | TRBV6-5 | TGTGCCAGCAGTTTCACAGACACCCAAGAGACCCAGTACTTC | CASSFTDTQETQYF
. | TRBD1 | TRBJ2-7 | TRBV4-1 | TGCGCCAGCAGCCTTTATGGGACAGCTTACGAGCAGTACTTC | CASSLYGTAYEQYF
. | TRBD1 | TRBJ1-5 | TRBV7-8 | TGTGCCAGCAGCCTTTCGGGGACAGACTATAGCAATCAGCCCCAGCATTTT | CASSLSGTDYSNQPQHF
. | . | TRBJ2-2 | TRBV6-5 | TGTGCCAGCCGCGGAGGCGGGGAGCTGTTTTTT | CASRGGGELFF
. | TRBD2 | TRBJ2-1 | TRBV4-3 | TGCGCCAGCAGCCCACGGGCGGGGGGCTACAATGAGCAGTTCTTC | CASSPRAGGYNEQFF
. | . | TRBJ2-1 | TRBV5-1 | TGCGCCAGCAGGATTGCTGGCAGGGGTAATGAGCAGTTCTTC | CASRIAGRGNEQFF
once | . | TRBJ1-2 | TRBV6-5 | TGTGCCAGCAGTTACTTCCCCGGGGGAAACTATGGCTACACCTTC | CASSYFPGGNYGYTF
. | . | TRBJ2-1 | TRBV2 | TGTGCCAGCAGTGAAGGGGGAGCCTACAATGAGCAGTTCTTC | CASSEGGAYNEQFF
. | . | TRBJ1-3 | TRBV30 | TGTGCCTGGGCCCTTCTAAGGCGGCCGGACTCTGGAAACACCATATATTTT | CAWALLRRPDSGNTIYF
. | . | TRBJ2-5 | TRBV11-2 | TGTGCCAGCAGCTTAGTTGGCTTCCAAGAGACCCAGTACTTC | CASSLVGFQETQYF
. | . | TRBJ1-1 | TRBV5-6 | TGTGCCAGCAGCTTGGAGACGTCTAGCACTGAAGCTTTCTTT | CASSLETSSTEAFF
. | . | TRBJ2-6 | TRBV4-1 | TGCGCCAGCAGCCCCCGGGAAGGGGTGGTCGGGGCCAACGTCCTGACTTTC | CASSPREGVVGANVLTF
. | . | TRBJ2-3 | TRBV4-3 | TGCGCCAGCAGCCAAGATACAACCCTAGATACGCAGTATTTT | CASSQDTTLDTQYF
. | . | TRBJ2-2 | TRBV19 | TGTGCCAGTAGTAGTCTGACCACCGGGGAGCTGTTTTTT | CASSSLTTGELFF
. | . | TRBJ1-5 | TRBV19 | TGTGCCAGTAGTATTTGGGACGGTGATCAGCCCCAGCATTTT | CASSIWDGDQPQHF
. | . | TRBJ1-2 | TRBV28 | TGTGCCACCATGGGAGGGAACTATGGCTACACCTTC | CATMGGNYGYTF
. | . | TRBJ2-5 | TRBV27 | TGTGCCAGCAGTAGATACGCCAGGGACTGGGTTCAGGAGACCCAGTACTTC | CASSRYARDWVQETQYF
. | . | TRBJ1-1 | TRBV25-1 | TGTGCCAGCAGTGTGACGGAAGAAAACACTGAAGCTTTCTTT | CASSVTEENTEAFF
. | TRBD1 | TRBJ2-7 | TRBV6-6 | TGTGCCAGCAGTTATCCCACAGGGGCCTCCTACGAGCAGTACTTC | CASSYPTGASYEQYF
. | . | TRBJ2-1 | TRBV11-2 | TGTGCCAGCAGCTTAGACCCCGCTAATGGGAATGAGCAGTTCTTC | CASSLDPANGNEQFF
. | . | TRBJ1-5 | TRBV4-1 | TGCGCCAGCAGCCAAGATGATAGACTTGGGGGGAACCAGCCCCAGCATTTT | CASSQDDRLGGNQPQHF
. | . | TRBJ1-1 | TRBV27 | TGTGCCAGCAGCCCGGACTTCACTGAAGCTTTCTTT | CASSPDFTEAFF
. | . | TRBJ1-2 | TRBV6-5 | TGTGCCAGCAGTAAGGGGGACTATGGCTACACCTTC | CASSKGDYGYTF
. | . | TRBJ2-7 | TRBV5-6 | TGTGCCAGCAGCTTATCGTCGGGCGAGCAGTACTTC | CASSLSSGEQYF
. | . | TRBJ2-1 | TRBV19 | TGTGCCAGTAGTATAGGGGATCTCTCCTACAATGAGCAGTTCTTC | CASSIGDLSYNEQFF
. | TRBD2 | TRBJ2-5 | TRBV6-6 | TGTGCCAGCAGGTTACTAGCGGGGCAAGAGACCCAGTACTTC | CASRLLAGQETQYF
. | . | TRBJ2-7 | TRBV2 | TGTGCCAGCACGGGAGACAGTTCCTACGAGCAGTACTTC | CASTGDSSYEQYF
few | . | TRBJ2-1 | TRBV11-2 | TGTGCCAGCAGCTTGGACCCGAGCTCCTACAATGAGCAGTTCTTC | CASSLDPSSYNEQFF
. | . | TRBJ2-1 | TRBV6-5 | TGTGCCAGCAGTTACGGTATAGGGGAGGGGGGAAATGAGCAGTTCTTC | CASSYGIGEGGNEQFF
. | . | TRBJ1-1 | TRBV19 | TGTGCCAGTAGTATCGGACTCCTGGGAGCTTTCTTT | CASSIGLLGAFF
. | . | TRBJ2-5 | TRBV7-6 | TGTGCCAGCAGCTTAGAACTAGAAAGGACCCAGTACTTC | CASSLELERTQYF
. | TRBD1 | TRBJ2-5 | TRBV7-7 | TGTGCTAGCAGCTTCTCCAGGGGGTTCCAAGAGACCCAGTACTTC | CASSFSRGFQETQYF
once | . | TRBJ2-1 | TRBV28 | TGTGCCAGCAGTTTTGGGCGCTCCTACAATGAGCAGTTCTTC | CASSFGRSYNEQFF